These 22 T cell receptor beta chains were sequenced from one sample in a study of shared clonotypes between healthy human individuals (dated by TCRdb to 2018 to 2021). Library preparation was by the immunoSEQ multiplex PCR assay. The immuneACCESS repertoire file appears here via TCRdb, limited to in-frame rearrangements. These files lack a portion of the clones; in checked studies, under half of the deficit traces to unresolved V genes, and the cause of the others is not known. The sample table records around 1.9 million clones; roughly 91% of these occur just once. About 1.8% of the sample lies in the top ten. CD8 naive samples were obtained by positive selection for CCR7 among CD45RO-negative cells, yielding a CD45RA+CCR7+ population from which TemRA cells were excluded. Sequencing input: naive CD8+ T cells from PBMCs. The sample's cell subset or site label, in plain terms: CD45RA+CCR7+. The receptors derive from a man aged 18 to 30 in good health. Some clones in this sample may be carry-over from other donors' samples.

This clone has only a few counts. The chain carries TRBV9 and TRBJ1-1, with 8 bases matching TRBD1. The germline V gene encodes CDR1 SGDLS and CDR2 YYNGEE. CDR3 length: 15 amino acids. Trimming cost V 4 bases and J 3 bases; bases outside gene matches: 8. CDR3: CASSQSTGDYTEAFF. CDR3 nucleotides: TGTGCCAGCAGCCAATCGACAGGGGATTACACTGAAGCTTTCTTT.

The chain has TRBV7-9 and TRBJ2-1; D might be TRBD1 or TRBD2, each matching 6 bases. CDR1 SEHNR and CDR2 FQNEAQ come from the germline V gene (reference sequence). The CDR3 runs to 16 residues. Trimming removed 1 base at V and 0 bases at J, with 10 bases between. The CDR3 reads CASSLVWGASYNEQFF. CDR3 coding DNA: TGTGCCAGCAGCTTAGTCTGGGGGGCCTCCTACAATGAGCAGTTCTTC. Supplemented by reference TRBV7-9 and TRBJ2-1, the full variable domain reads DTGVSQNPRHKITKRGQNVTFRCDPISEHNRLYWYRQTLGQGPEFLTYFQNEAQLEKSRLLSDRFSAERPKGSFSTLEIQRTEQGDSAMYLCASSLVWGASYNEQFFGPGTRLTVL.

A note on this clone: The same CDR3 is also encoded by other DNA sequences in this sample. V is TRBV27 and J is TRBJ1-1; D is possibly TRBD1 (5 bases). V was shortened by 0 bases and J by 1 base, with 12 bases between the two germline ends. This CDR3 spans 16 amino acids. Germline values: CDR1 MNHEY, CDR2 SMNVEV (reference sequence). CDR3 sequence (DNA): TGTGCCAGCAGTTTATCGGCCGGGACCGCGAACACTGAAGCTTTCTTT. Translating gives CASSLSAGTANTEAFF.

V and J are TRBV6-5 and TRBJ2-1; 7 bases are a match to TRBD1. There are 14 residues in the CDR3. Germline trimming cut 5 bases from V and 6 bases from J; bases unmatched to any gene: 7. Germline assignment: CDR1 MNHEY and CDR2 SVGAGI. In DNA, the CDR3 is TGTGCCAGCAGTCCGTGGGACAGCCGCAATGAGCAGTTCTTC. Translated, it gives CASSPWDSRNEQFF.

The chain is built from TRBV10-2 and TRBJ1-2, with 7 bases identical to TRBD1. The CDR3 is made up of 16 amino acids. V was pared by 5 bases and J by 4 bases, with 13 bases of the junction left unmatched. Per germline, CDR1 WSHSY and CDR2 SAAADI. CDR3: CASSPSTQGRGYGYTF. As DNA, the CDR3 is TGCGCCAGCAGTCCCTCCACACAGGGGCGAGGCTATGGCTACACCTTC.

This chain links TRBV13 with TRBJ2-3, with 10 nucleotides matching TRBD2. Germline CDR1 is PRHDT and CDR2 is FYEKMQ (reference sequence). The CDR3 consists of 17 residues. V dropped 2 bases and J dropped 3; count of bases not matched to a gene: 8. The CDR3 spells CASSLLEREGSTDTQYF. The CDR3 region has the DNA TGTGCCAGCAGCTTACTGGAGCGGGAGGGCTCTACAGATACGCAGTATTTT.

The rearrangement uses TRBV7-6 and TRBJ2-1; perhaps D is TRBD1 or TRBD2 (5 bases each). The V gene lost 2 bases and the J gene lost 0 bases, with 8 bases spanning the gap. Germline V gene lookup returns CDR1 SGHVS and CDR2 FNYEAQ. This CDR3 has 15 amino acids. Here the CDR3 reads CASSLRGTSYNEQFF. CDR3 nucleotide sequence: TGTGCCAGCAGCTTACGTGGGACCTCCTACAATGAGCAGTTCTTC.

The chain's CDR3 is CASSFVESGYGYTF. CDR3 DNA sequence: TGTGCCAGCAGTTTTGTGGAATCGGGCTATGGCTACACCTTC. The chain has TRBV27 and TRBJ1-2; D gene ambiguous. V gave up 3 bases and J gave up 4 bases, with 12 bases separating them. In germline, CDR1 is MNHEY, CDR2 SMNVEV (reference sequence). This CDR3 has 14 residues.

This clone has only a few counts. The CDR3: CASSFGTGPAFF. Here the CDR3 DNA reads TGTGCCAGCAGCTTCGGGACAGGGCCAGCTTTCTTT. V usage is TRBV5-6 and J usage is TRBJ1-1; TRBD1 matches at 9 bases. V shed 2 bases and J 10 bases; nucleotides not matched to a gene: 3. The germline gives CDR1 SGHDT, CDR2 YYEEEE. CDR3 length: 12 residues.

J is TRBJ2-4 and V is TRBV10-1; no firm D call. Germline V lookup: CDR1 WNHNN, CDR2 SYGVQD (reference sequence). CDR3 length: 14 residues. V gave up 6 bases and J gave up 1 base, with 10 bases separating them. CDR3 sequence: CASSSPNAKNIQYF. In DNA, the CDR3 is TGCGCCAGCAGCAGCCCGAACGCCAAAAACATTCAGTACTTC.

CDR3: CASSPSSGRNEQFF. The CDR3 nucleotides are TGCGCCAGCAGTCCGTCTTCCGGGAGGAATGAGCAGTTCTTC. This chain links TRBV10-2 with TRBJ2-1; 7 bases line up with TRBD2. This CDR3 spans 14 amino acids. The V gene's germline CDR1 is WSHSY and CDR2 SAAADI. V shed 5 bases, J shed 7 bases, and the junction held 8 bases outside the gene matches.

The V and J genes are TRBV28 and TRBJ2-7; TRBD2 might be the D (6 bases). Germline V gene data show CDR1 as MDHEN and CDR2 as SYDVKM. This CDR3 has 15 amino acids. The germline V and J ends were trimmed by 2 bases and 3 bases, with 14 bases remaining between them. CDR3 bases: TGTGCCAGCAGTTTACCTCGGGAGACCGACTACGAGCAGTACTTC. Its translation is CASSLPRETDYEQYF.

CDR3 sequence reads: CASSLQADTQYF. The CDR3 bases are TGTGCCAGCAGCCTCCAAGCAGATACGCAGTATTTT. V is TRBV9 and J is TRBJ2-3; unclear D gene. This CDR3 has 12 amino acids. Trimming took off 4 bases at V and 4 bases at J, with 7 bases between the two ends. The germline V gene has CDR1 SGDLS and CDR2 YYNGEE. Looking up the rest from reference TRBV9 and TRBJ2-3 gives the full variable domain: DSGVTQTPKHLITATGQRVTLRCSPRSGDLSVYWYQQSLDQGLQFLIQYYNGEERAKGNILERFSAQQFPDLHSELNLSSLELGDSALYFCASSLQADTQYFGPGTRLTVL.

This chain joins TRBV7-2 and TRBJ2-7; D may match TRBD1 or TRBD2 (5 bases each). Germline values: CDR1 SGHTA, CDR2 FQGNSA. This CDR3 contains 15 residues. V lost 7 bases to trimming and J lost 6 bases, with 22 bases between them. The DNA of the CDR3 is TGTGCCAGCATCTTCGAACCGGGACCTCTAGGCGAGCAGTACTTC. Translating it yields CASIFEPGPLGEQYF.

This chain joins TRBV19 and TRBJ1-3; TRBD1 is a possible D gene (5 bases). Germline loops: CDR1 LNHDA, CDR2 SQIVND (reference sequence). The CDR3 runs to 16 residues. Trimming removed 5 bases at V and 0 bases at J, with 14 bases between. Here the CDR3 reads CASSLFPDSSGNTIYF. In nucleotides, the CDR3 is TGTGCCAGTAGTTTATTCCCCGACAGCTCTGGAAACACCATATATTTT.

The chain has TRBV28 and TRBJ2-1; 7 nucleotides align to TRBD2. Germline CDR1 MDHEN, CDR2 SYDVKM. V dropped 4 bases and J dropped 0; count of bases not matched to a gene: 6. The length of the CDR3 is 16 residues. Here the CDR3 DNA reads TGTGCCAGCAGTTCTCTGCGGGAGAGCTCCTACAATGAGCAGTTCTTC. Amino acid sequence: CASSSLRESSYNEQFF.

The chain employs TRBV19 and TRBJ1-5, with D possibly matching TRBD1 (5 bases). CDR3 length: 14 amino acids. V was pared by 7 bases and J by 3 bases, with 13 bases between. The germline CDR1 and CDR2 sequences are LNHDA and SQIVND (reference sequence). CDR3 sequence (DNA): TGTGCCAGTATCCCCGCGGGGGTCAATCAGCCCCAGCATTTT. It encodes CASIPAGVNQPQHF.

This chain's CDR3 is CASSLRDGYTF. DNA for the CDR3: TGTGCCAGCAGCTTACGGGATGGCTACACCTTC. The rearrangement links TRBV9 to TRBJ1-2; no definite D call. The V and J ends lost 4 bases and 6 bases respectively, with 7 bases between them. Germline V gene lookup returns CDR1 SGDLS and CDR2 YYNGEE. The CDR3 totals 11 residues. Full variable domain (missing parts from reference TRBV9 and TRBJ1-2): DSGVTQTPKHLITATGQRVTLRCSPRSGDLSVYWYQQSLDQGLQFLIQYYNGEERAKGNILERFSAQQFPDLHSELNLSSLELGDSALYFCASSLRDGYTFGSGTRLTVV.

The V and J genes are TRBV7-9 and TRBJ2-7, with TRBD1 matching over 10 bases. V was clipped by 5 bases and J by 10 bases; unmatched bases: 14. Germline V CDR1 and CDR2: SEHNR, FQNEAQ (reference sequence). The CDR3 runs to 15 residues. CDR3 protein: CASSLPGTGETPQYF. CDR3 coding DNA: TGTGCCAGCAGCCTCCCTGGGACAGGGGAAACCCCACAGTACTTC.

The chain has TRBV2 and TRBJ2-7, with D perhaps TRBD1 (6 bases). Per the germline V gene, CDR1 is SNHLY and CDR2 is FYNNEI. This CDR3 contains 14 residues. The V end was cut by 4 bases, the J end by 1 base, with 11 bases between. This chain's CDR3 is CASSGDRTSYEQYF. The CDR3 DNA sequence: TGTGCCAGCAGTGGCGACAGGACATCCTACGAGCAGTACTTC.

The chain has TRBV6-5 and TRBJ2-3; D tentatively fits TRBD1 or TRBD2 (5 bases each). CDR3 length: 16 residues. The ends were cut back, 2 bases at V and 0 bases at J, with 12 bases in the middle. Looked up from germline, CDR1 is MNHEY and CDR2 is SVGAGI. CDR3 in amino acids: CASSYLRDGSTDTQYF. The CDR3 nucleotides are TGTGCCAGCAGTTACCTCCGGGACGGGAGCACAGATACGCAGTATTTT.

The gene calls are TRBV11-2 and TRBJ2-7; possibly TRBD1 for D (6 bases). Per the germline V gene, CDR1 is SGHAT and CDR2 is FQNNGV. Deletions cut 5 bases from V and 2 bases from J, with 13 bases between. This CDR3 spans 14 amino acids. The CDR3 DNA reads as TGTGCCAGCAGCGGCAGGGGAAAACCCTACGAGCAGTACTTC. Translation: CASSGRGKPYEQYF.